This entry concerns a single T cell receptor beta chain. Its antigen is undetermined. This sample stems from a study of T cell repertoires in cytomegalovirus infection. On the study more broadly: Indicated by public TCR beta signatures were CMV infection and matching HLA type.

MiXCR was run by TCRdb on the reads, yielding one entry per CDR3 protein. The table lists around 100,000 distinct CDR3 sequences, roughly 41% of them singletons, with roughly 70% in the top ten. General observations from the study: What dominated the ex vivo response were HLA-C-restricted CMV-specific TCR beta clonotypes. Totalled public TCR beta family frequency picked out people who carried CMV plus the relevant HLA.

From germline, CDR1 is SGHVS and CDR2 FNYEAQ. This CDR3 region has 16 residues. The trim removed 1 base at V and 6 bases at J, leaving 7 bases unmatched. This chain uses TRBV7-6 with TRBJ2-7, with 12 bases identical to TRBD1. This specimen consisted of CD8+ T cells from cultured PBMCs, obtained from culture after CMV antigen stimulation. This TCR came from a human donor in good health (CMV status not recorded). Some clones in this sample may be carry-over from other donors' samples. The CDR3 DNA reads TGTGCCAGCAGCTTAGGCTATGGGGACAGGGGGCGCGAGCAGTACTTC. Translated: CASSLGYGDRGREQYF.